Listed below are T cell receptor beta chains from one sample, sequenced in a study of cytomegalovirus exposure and HLA in healthy donors. Sequencing was performed with immunoSEQ multiplex PCR; in TCRdb, only in-frame clones are kept and a portion is missing. The sample holds approximately 200,000 clones; 65% to 80% are singletons and the top ten take 0.22%. Source material: PBMCs. The source is a girl aged 2 to 9 in good health and CMV-seronegative. CDR3s leave out the opening cysteine and the closing phenylalanine or tryptophan.

TRBV19	TRBJ1-5	ATGTGSQPQH
TRBV2	TRBJ1-2	ASRGGTGGGYT
TRBV7-3	TRBJ2-1	ASSLNSIAGAEQF
TRBV5-1	TRBJ2-1	ASSPTRTSYNEQF
TRBV6-1	TRBJ2-2	ASSRTRDTGELF
TRBV7-9	TRBJ2-7	ASSLRGDLFEQY
TRBV11-2	TRBJ1-4	ASSLDRGGEKLF
TRBV5-1	TRBJ2-1	ASSPFPPGEIAYNEQF
TRBV5-1	TRBJ2-7	ASSQLRGTGSYEQY
TRBV7-9	TRBJ1-1	ASSPRYEGMNTEAF
TRBV9	TRBJ2-2	ASSSLAGGPGELF
TRBV5-4	TRBJ2-5	ASSLGAGGKETQY
TRBV6-1	TRBJ2-7	ASSDPGQKVSYEQY
TRBV7-2	TRBJ1-2	ASRPQGQDYGYT
TRBV5-6	TRBJ1-1	ASSFGAGRGANTEAF
TRBV15	TRBJ2-5	ATSRLSVLETQY
TRBV28	TRBJ2-7	ASSEEPGQGTYEQY
TRBV10-1	TRBJ2-3	ASSEGSGGTDTQY
TRBV19	TRBJ1-5	ASREGKRNQPQH
TRBV4-2	TRBJ2-6	ASSLQREGSGANVLT
TRBV5-1	TRBJ2-5	ASSLTIRETQY
TRBV5-4	TRBJ2-7	ASSFTGAHEQY
TRBV19	TRBJ2-3	ASSIGETDTQY
TRBV19	TRBJ2-7	ASSIERRHLHEQY
TRBV5-1	TRBJ2-7	ASSSGLAGYYEQY
TRBV2	TRBJ1-1	ASSEFRMNTEAF
TRBV9	TRBJ1-1	ASSDGQGMIPEAF
TRBV7-6	TRBJ2-1	ASSSGLVDNEQF
TRBV29-1	TRBJ2-5	SAGGGGLETQY
TRBV5-1	TRBJ2-7	ASSLEGPGYEQY
TRBV6-5	TRBJ1-6	ASRGQNNSPLH
TRBV2	TRBJ1-3	ASRGTALSSGNTIY
TRBV10-3	TRBJ2-3	AISEPIRGDTQY
TRBV6-1	TRBJ1-2	ASSETGGAVYGYT
TRBV25-1	TRBJ1-2	ASSEGGGLNYGYT
TRBV4-2	TRBJ2-5	ASSRAGTAGYQETQY
TRBV14	TRBJ1-1	ASSHNIDTEAF
TRBV4-1	TRBJ1-5	ASSQERGQGNQPQH
TRBV18	TRBJ1-5	ASSPQGRGQPQH
TRBV10-3	TRBJ1-1	AISGQENTEAF
TRBV5-1	TRBJ1-5	ASSLDSAQPQH